This TCR beta chain derives from a study of T cell repertoires in cytomegalovirus infection. Note on this clonotype: The antigen remains undetermined. The germline gene is not matched at one end of the junction; a read error may be the cause.

Germline V gene lookup returns CDR1 SGHVS and CDR2 FNYEAQ. The CDR3 sequence is 15 residues long. Broader study findings: There were HLA-C-restricted CMV-specific TCR beta clonotypes dominating the ex vivo response.

Each CDR3 protein gets one entry after TCRdb re-called the reads with MiXCR. Of hundreds of thousands of distinct CDR3 sequences in the sample, approximately 24% were seen once. This chain links TRBV7-6 with TRBJ1-1; no definite D call. This TCR came from a human donor in good health (CMV status not recorded). Some clones in this sample may be carry-over from other donors' samples. Input material: CD8+ T cells from PBMCs. DNA of the CDR3: TGTACCAGCAGCCCGACAATTGCCTTGAACACTGAAGCTTTCTTT. This sequence encodes CTSSPTIALNTEAFF. Using reference TRBV7-6 and TRBJ1-1 for the parts outside the CDR3, the full variable domain is GAGVSQSPRYKVTKRGQDVALRCDPISGHVSLYWYRQALGQGPEFLTYFNYEAQQDKSGLPNDRFSAERPEGSISTLTIQRTEQRDSAMYRCTSSPTIALNTEAFFGQGTRLTVV.